This T cell receptor beta chain was recorded in a study of T-cell reconstitution after alpha-beta-depleted transplantation in children. Using unique molecular identifiers, the investigators prepared the TCRbeta library. TCRdb recomputed calls from the PCR reads with MiXCR, one row per CDR3 protein. Of approximately 93,000 distinct CDR3 sequences listed, roughly 8.4% are singletons. CDR1 and CDR2 from the germline V gene are SGHTA and FQGNSA. The CDR3 is 16 amino acids. Trimming left V 2 bases short and J 0 bases short, with 12 bases between. There are many counts of this clonotype. The chain joins TRBV7-2 to TRBJ2-3; D is perhaps TRBD2 (5 bases). The input for sequencing was PBMCs from the stem cell graft donor, taken from the stem cell graft. The clonotype originates from a human donor who donated a stem cell graft to a child with congenital amegakaryocytic thrombocytopenia. The CDR3 DNA is TGTGCCAGCAGCTTAAACGCAGCGGCTAGCACAGATACGCAGTATTTT. It encodes CASSLNAAASTDTQYF.